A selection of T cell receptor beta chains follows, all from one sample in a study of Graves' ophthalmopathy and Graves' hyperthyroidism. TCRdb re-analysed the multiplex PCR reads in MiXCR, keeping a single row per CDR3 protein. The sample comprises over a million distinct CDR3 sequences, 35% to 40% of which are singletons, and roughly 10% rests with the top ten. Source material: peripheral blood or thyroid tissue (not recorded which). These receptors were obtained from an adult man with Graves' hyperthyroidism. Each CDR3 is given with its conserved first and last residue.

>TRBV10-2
CASSALTSGRLERGELFF
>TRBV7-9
CASSQDTSGNYEQYF
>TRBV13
CASSPLGDPTGARTSNYGYTF
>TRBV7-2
CASSRHRGSSDQQYF
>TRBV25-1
CASSAETSNTEAFF
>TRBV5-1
CASSQRTGTPDTQYF
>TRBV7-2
CASSRYGGLYEQYF
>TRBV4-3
CASSQGGDLRNTEAFF
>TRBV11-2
CASSLVGWDYEQYF
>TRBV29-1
CSLVSVGNTEAFF
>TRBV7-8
CASSASRREGLRCCSLEQYF
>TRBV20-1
CSARNQLHFTDTQYF
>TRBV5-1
CASVGQNTGNTIYF
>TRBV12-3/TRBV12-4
CASTPGDRAYEQYF
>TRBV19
CASSPTGNDETPLHF
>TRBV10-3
CAISDGQREANYGYTF
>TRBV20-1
CSAQRLAGSLYEQYF
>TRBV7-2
CASSQGSSGRSYEQYF
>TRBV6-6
CASSDTGILEQYF